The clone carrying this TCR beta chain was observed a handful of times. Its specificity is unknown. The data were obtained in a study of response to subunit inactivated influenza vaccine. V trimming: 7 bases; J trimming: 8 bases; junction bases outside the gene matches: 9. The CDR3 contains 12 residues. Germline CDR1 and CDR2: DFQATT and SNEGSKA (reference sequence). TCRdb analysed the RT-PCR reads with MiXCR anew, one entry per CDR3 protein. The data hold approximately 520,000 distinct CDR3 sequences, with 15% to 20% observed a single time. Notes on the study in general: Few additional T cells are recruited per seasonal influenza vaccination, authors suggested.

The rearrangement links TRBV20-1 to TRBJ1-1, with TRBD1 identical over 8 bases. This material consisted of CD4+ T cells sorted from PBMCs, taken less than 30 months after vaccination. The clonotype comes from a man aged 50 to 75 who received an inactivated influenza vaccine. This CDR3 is CSGRQGLGEAFF. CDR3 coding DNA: TGCAGTGGAAGACAGGGGTTGGGGGAAGCTTTCTTT.